The 11 T cell receptor beta chains below come from one sample, sequenced in a study of T cell responses to AZD1222 COVID-19 vaccine. Generated by immunoSEQ multiplex PCR, the TCRdb table keeps only in-frame clones and is missing some. This table has approximately 89,000 clones, under 95% appearing once. This sample comprised peripheral blood, obtained 28 days after the second AZD1222 dose. All receptors derive from an adult who received the AZD1222 COVID-19 vaccine.

V and J are TRBV5-3 and TRBJ2-2, with TRBD1 matching 8 bases. TRBV5-3 is reported as an ORF; its role is uncertain. J lost 2 bases, V lost 5 bases, and 14 bases had no gene match. The CDR3 totals 18 residues. CDR3 nucleotide sequence: TGTGCCAGAAGGCTTTGGGGCAGGGGGCAAAGAAACACCGGGGAGCTGTTTTTT. This sequence encodes CARRLWGRGQRNTGELFF.

V gene TRBV7-9 combines with J gene TRBJ1-2; D gene uncertain. Between the trimmed V and J ends, which lost 2 bases and 7 bases, there was a span of 8 bases. Germline-derived CDR1 and CDR2 are SEHNR and FQNEAQ (reference sequence). The CDR3 totals 12 residues. CDR3 sequence (DNA): TGTGCCAGCAGCTTATCGATCGGTGGCTACACCTTC. It is translated as CASSLSIGGYTF.

Regarding this clone: Other DNA variants within this sample encode the same CDR3. V is TRBV7-8 and J is TRBJ2-3; D remains unclear. Germline V CDR1 and CDR2: SGHVS, FQNEAQ. The CDR3 length is 14 residues. The V end lost 1 base, the J end lost 0 bases, and 5 bases lay between the germline ends. CDR3 loop: CASSLGLSTDTQYF. The CDR3 DNA follows: TGTGCCAGCAGCTTAGGACTGAGCACAGATACGCAGTATTTT.

V and J are TRBV6-1 and TRBJ2-3; 7 bases are a match to TRBD2. The CDR3 sequence is 14 residues long. Germline-derived CDR1 and CDR2 are MNHNS and SASEGT. The V gene end was trimmed by 1 base and the J gene end by 9 bases; junction bases not matched to a gene: 7. The CDR3 nucleotides are TGTGCCAGCAGTGAAGGGACTAGGCCCACAACGCAGTATTTT. Translating gives CASSEGTRPTTQYF.

The chain carries TRBV19 and TRBJ1-1, with D uncertain. In germline, CDR1 is LNHDA, CDR2 SQIVND (reference sequence). This CDR3 region has 14 residues. Trimming cost V 7 bases and J 0 bases, with 12 bases left between them. CDR3 DNA: TGTGCCAGTAAGGAGTCCCCCATGAACACTGAAGCTTTCTTT. Translated, it gives CASKESPMNTEAFF.

The rearrangement links TRBV3-1 (or the pseudogene TRBV3-2) to TRBJ1-3, with D hard to call. Germline CDR1 LGHDT, CDR2 YNNKEL (reference sequence). The CDR3 is 15 amino acids. Trimming stripped 5 bases from V and 2 bases from J, with 13 bases between. CDR3 sequence: CASSSAMGTGNTIYF. The CDR3 nucleotides are TGTGCCAGCAGCTCGGCCATGGGGACTGGAAACACCATATATTTT.

This chain connects TRBV3-1 (or the pseudogene TRBV3-2) to TRBJ1-3; maybe TRBD1 (5 bases). Germline V gene data show CDR1 as LGHDT and CDR2 as YNNKEL (reference sequence). The V gene lost 2 bases and the J gene lost 0 bases, with 14 bases spanning the gap. The CDR3 extends over 17 amino acids. The CDR3 region has the DNA TGTGCCAGCAGCCAAAGTGCCAGGGCAGGCTCTGGAAACACCATATATTTT. Translation gives CASSQSARAGSGNTIYF.

The chain uses TRBV12-5 and TRBJ1-2; D possibly corresponds to TRBD1 (5 bases). This CDR3 comprises 15 residues. The V end was cut by 4 bases, the J end by 4 bases, with 16 bases between. CDR1 and CDR2 (germline): LGHNT, FRNRAP. The CDR3 DNA reads TGTGCTAGTGGTTATACGCAGGGAGCTATCTATGGCTACACCTTC. Translated: CASGYTQGAIYGYTF.

The rearrangement joins TRBV9 to TRBJ1-3, with a possible D match to TRBD1 (6 bases). The CDR3 runs 16 residues. Germline V gives CDR1 SGDLS, CDR2 YYNGEE. Trimming left V 0 bases short and J 3 bases short, with 13 bases between. CDR3 nucleotide sequence: TGTGCCAGCAGCGTAGCTGGGGGGGGCGGTGGAAACACCATATATTTT. Its translation is CASSVAGGGGGNTIYF.

This chain joins TRBV3-1 (or the pseudogene TRBV3-2) and TRBJ1-1, with TRBD1 matching over 10 bases. This CDR3 has 15 amino acids. The germline V gene has CDR1 LGHDT and CDR2 YNNKEL (reference sequence). V was clipped by 4 bases and J by 6 bases; unmatched bases: 8. CDR3 in amino acids: CASSPRDRGGAEAFF. CDR3 coding DNA: TGTGCCAGCAGCCCGCGGGACAGGGGAGGCGCTGAAGCTTTCTTT.

This clone was counted once. The chain carries TRBV27 and TRBJ1-2; D uncertain. Germline assignment: CDR1 MNHEY and CDR2 SMNVEV (reference sequence). CDR3 length: 13 amino acids. Trimming pared 2 bases from V and 4 bases from J, leaving 8 bases between. This chain's CDR3 is CASSLTEAYGYTF. The DNA of the CDR3 is TGTGCCAGCAGTTTAACAGAAGCCTATGGCTACACCTTC.